The source of this TCR beta chain is a study of beta chain features in type 1 diabetes. Only a few counts were recorded for this clone. As yet, its antigen is unknown. This CDR3 has 13 residues. V lost 0 bases and J 8 bases, leaving 11 bases between the germline ends. The germline gives CDR1 SGHNT, CDR2 YYREEE (reference sequence). Study results and caveats: PCR could preferentially amplify shorter templates, alike in patients and controls. People with Type 1 diabetes carried modestly yet significantly shorter TCRB CDR3s in all four CD4+ subsets. In type 1 diabetes patients, VDJ junctions had fewer insertions; deletions at these junctions were more frequent.

All of the isolated RNA was reverse transcribed, so expressed TCRB transcripts were sequenced. Repertoires were generated with immunoSEQ multiplex PCR, while TCRdb's copy carries only in-frame clones and drops some. Seen here are about 150,000 clones, around a tenth observed once, and the top ten hold roughly 0.74%. What was sequenced was central memory CD4+ T cells from blood. The chain links TRBV5-4 to TRBJ1-2, with no clear D. This TCR came from a man younger than 35 in good health. CDR3 nucleotides: TGTGCCAGCAGCTTGGGCAGAGGCGAGGGCTACACCTTC. Translated: CASSLGRGEGYTF.